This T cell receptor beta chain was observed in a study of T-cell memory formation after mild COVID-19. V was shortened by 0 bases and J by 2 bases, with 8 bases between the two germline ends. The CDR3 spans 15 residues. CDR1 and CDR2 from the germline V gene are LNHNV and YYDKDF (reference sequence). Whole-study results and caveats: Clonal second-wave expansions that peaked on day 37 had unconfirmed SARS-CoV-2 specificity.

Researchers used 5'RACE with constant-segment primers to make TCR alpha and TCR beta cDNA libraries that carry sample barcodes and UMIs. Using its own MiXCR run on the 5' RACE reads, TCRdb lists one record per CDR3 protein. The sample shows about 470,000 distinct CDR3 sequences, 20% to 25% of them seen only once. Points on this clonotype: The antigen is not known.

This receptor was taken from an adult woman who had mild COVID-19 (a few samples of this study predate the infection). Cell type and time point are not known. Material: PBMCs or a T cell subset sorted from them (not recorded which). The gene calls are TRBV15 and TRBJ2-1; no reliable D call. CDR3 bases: TGTGCCACCAGCAGAGATGGGTTCGCCTACAATGAGCAGTTCTTC. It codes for CATSRDGFAYNEQFF.